This entry lists 30 T cell receptor beta chains sequenced from one sample in a study of blood T cell repertoires in COVID-19. The repertoire was sequenced with immunoSEQ multiplex PCR; TCRdb's copy has only in-frame clones and lacks some. The repertoire holds about 150,000 clones, with approximately 77% as singletons. What was sequenced was peripheral blood. The receptors were gathered from a woman over 75 with active or convalescent COVID-19.

This chain links TRBV19 with TRBJ2-1, with 8 bases matching TRBD2. V dropped 10 bases and J dropped 4; count of bases not matched to a gene: 12. The CDR3 spans 15 residues. Germline CDR1 LNHDA, CDR2 SQIVND (reference sequence). CDR3 region: CATVRTAGGYNEQFF. The CDR3 coding sequence is TGTGCCACTGTCAGGACGGCGGGGGGATACAATGAGCAGTTCTTC.

This chain connects TRBV5-1 to TRBJ2-5, with 7 bases that match TRBD2. Germline CDR1 SGHRS, CDR2 YFSETQ. The CDR3 extends over 16 amino acids. With 4 bases clipped from V and 5 bases from J, the junction kept 14 bases outside the gene matches. The CDR3 DNA reads TGCGCCAGCAGCGCTGACTCGGGGGGAGCGGGTGAGACCCAGTACTTC. Translating it yields CASSADSGGAGETQYF.

This clone was detected a few times. J is TRBJ2-7 and V is TRBV5-6; the match to TRBD1 covers 8 bases. The CDR3 sequence is 16 residues long. Trimming at V came to 4 bases and at J to 3 bases, leaving 12 bases not matched to a gene. Germline CDR1 is SGHDT and CDR2 is YYEEEE. The CDR3 coding sequence is TGTGCCAGCAGCCGCTTGGCTCAACAGGGGGGCTACGAGCAGTACTTC. Protein product: CASSRLAQQGGYEQYF.

The genes are TRBV5-1 and TRBJ1-2; 8 bases align to TRBD1. There are 14 residues in the CDR3. V gave up 4 bases and J gave up 7 bases; unmatched junction bases: 9. Germline loops: CDR1 SGHRS, CDR2 YFSETQ. Written as DNA, the CDR3 is TGCGCCAGCAGCGCCGGACAGGGCGGGGGTGGCTACACCTTC. Residues: CASSAGQGGGGYTF.

About this clone itself: The sample contains more than one DNA sequence encoding this CDR3. This chain links TRBV18 with TRBJ1-1; D not certain. Germline CDR1 and CDR2: KGHSH and LQKENI. The CDR3 contains 13 residues. V shed 4 bases and J shed 4 bases, with 10 bases lying between them. The CDR3 reads CASSRPAGTEAFF. CDR3 bases: TGTGCCAGCTCACGACCGGCAGGCACTGAAGCTTTCTTT.

The chain carries TRBV5-1 and TRBJ2-1, with D unclear. Trimming took 0 bases from V and 4 from J, leaving 8 bases between them. CDR1 and CDR2 (germline): SGHRS, YFSETQ. CDR3 length: 14 amino acids. This CDR3 reads CASSLGQLYNEQFF. DNA of the CDR3: TGCGCCAGCAGCTTGGGACAACTTTACAATGAGCAGTTCTTC. Using reference TRBV5-1 and TRBJ2-1 for the parts outside the CDR3, the full variable domain is KAGVTQTPRYLIKTRGQQVTLSCSPISGHRSVSWYQQTPGQGLQFLFEYFSETQRNKGNFPGRFSGRQFSNSRSEMNVSTLELGDSALYLCASSLGQLYNEQFFGPGTRLTVL.

The V gene is TRBV5-1, the J gene TRBJ2-5; TRBD2 agrees at 8 bases. This CDR3 contains 15 residues. V dropped 3 bases and J dropped 5; count of bases not matched to a gene: 9. The germline V gene has CDR1 SGHRS and CDR2 YFSETQ. This chain's CDR3 is CASSSMSGSGETQYF. The CDR3 DNA sequence: TGCGCCAGCAGCTCTATGAGCGGGAGTGGGGAGACCCAGTACTTC.

The J gene is TRBJ1-3, the V gene TRBV30; D is unresolved. The germline V gene encodes CDR1 GTSNPN and CDR2 SVGIG (reference sequence). The V gene lost 3 bases and the J gene lost 0 bases, with 12 bases spanning the gap. The CDR3 runs to 15 residues. DNA for the CDR3: TGTGCCTGGAGAGCAGGTCATAGCTCTGGAAACACCATATATTTT. It translates to CAWRAGHSSGNTIYF.

V and J are TRBV28 and TRBJ2-5, with D tentatively TRBD1 (6 bases). V was trimmed by 8 bases and J by 5 bases, leaving 15 bases between them. Germline V CDR1 and CDR2: MDHEN, SYDVKM. The CDR3 has 13 amino acids. The chain's CDR3 is CASLGTLGETQYF. Written as DNA, the CDR3 is TGTGCCAGCCTCGGGACACTCGGGGAGACCCAGTACTTC.

The rearrangement links TRBV4-1 to TRBJ2-7; 11 bases fit TRBD2. With V trimmed by 3 bases and J by 0 bases, 13 bases remained unmatched. The CDR3 extends over 19 amino acids. Germline V gene data show CDR1 as MGHRA and CDR2 as YSYEKL. CDR3 bases: TGCGCCAGCAGCCACCCTCAGGTAGCGGGAGGGTACTTCTCCTACGAGCAGTACTTC. Protein sequence: CASSHPQVAGGYFSYEQYF.

The genes are TRBV28 and TRBJ1-1; a weak D match, TRBD1 (6 bases). V was trimmed by 5 bases and J by 1 base, leaving 20 bases between them. This CDR3 comprises 17 residues. From germline, CDR1 is MDHEN and CDR2 SYDVKM. The CDR3 spells CASSTRYYGQRNTEAFF. CDR3 nucleotide sequence: TGTGCCAGCAGTACTCGTTACTATGGACAGAGGAACACTGAAGCTTTCTTT.

V usage is TRBV7-9 and J usage is TRBJ2-7; 11 bases agree with TRBD1. This CDR3 contains 15 residues. Germline values: CDR1 SEHNR, CDR2 FQNEAQ (reference sequence). After removal of 1 base from V and 5 bases from J, the junction contained 4 bases not matched to a gene. This CDR3 is CASSLGGQGVDEQYF. DNA of the CDR3: TGTGCCAGCAGCTTAGGGGGACAGGGGGTCGACGAGCAGTACTTC.

The rearrangement uses TRBV7-9 and TRBJ2-1; 13 bases match TRBD2. Germline trimming cut 4 bases from V and 10 bases from J; bases unmatched to any gene: 7. Germline V gene sequence: CDR1 SEHNR, CDR2 FQNEAQ (reference sequence). The length of the CDR3 is 15 residues. CDR3 DNA: TGTGCCAGCAGCTCAGGGACTAGCGGGACTGGGGAGCAGTTCTTC. Protein product: CASSSGTSGTGEQFF.

The chain employs TRBV2 and TRBJ1-2; D gene unclear. The V gene lost 7 bases and the J gene lost 1 base, with 10 bases spanning the gap. CDR3 length: 13 residues. Germline-derived CDR1 and CDR2 are SNHLY and FYNNEI. CDR3 sequence: CASTPDYNYGYTF. The CDR3 coding sequence is TGTGCCAGCACTCCCGACTATAACTATGGCTACACCTTC.

This clone was counted a single time. The J gene is TRBJ2-6, the V gene TRBV5-1; 7 nucleotides match TRBD1. The germline V gene encodes CDR1 SGHRS and CDR2 YFSETQ. The CDR3 runs to 16 residues. V shed 5 bases, J shed 0 bases, and the junction held 5 bases outside the gene matches. As DNA, the CDR3 is TGCGCCAGCAGGGGACAGATAGCCTCTGGGGCCAACGTCCTGACTTTC. This gives the protein CASRGQIASGANVLTF.

The rearrangement uses TRBV4-2 and TRBJ2-7, with a tentative D call TRBD1 (5 bases). V was clipped by 1 base and J by 0 bases, with 10 bases between them. CDR1 and CDR2 (germline): LGHNA, YNFKEQ. This CDR3 comprises 15 residues. The CDR3 loop reads CASSQARVSSYEQYF. The CDR3, as DNA: TGTGCCAGCAGCCAAGCCAGGGTGAGCTCCTACGAGCAGTACTTC.

The genes are TRBV7-9 and TRBJ1-5, with D perhaps TRBD1 (5 bases). Looked up from germline, CDR1 is SEHNR and CDR2 is FQNEAQ (reference sequence). Trimming removed 5 bases from V and 4 bases from J, with 12 bases in between. CDR3 length equals 14 residues. CDR3 coding DNA: TGTGCCAGCAGCGTCACAGGTACGAATCAGCCCCAGCATTTT. Translation: CASSVTGTNQPQHF.

This clone appeared a few times. The J gene is TRBJ1-2, the V gene TRBV27; TRBD1 matches 8 bases. Germline CDR1 is MNHEY and CDR2 is SMNVEV (reference sequence). V shed 3 bases, J shed 0 bases, and the junction held 3 bases outside the gene matches. There are 15 residues in the CDR3. In DNA form, the CDR3 reads TGTGCCAGCAGTTTCCAGGGGGCAGCTAACTATGGCTACACCTTC. This sequence encodes CASSFQGAANYGYTF.

CDR3 DNA sequence: TGTGCCAGCAGCTTTAAGACAGGGGGGAACAATGAGCAGTTCTTC. Protein sequence: CASSFKTGGNNEQFF. This chain uses TRBV3-1 (or the pseudogene TRBV3-2) with TRBJ2-1; 9 bases align to TRBD1. Looked up from germline, CDR1 is LGHDT and CDR2 is YNNKEL (reference sequence). With V trimmed by 5 bases and J by 5 bases, 7 bases remained unmatched. This CDR3 has 15 amino acids.

The chain employs TRBV18 and TRBJ2-7, with D uncertain. Trimming shortened V by 3 bases and J by 6 bases, and 12 bases separated the two germline ends. The CDR3 has 13 amino acids. Germline V gene data show CDR1 as KGHSH and CDR2 as LQKENI. The CDR3 sequence is CASSPSRAGEQYF. CDR3 DNA sequence: TGTGCCAGCTCACCTTCTCGTGCCGGCGAGCAGTACTTC.

This rearrangement joins TRBV7-8 to TRBJ1-6; 11 nucleotides line up with TRBD1. The CDR3 consists of 16 residues. The V gene end was trimmed by 4 bases and the J gene end by 7 bases; junction bases not matched to a gene: 6. CDR1 and CDR2 from the germline V gene are SGHVS and FQNEAQ. The CDR3 loop is CASSYTGTGGNSPLHF. DNA of the CDR3: TGTGCCAGCAGCTACACCGGGACAGGGGGAAATTCACCCCTCCACTTT.

The chain carries TRBV4-1 and TRBJ2-7; TRBD2 matches 9 bases. The germline CDR1 and CDR2 sequences are MGHRA and YSYEKL. This CDR3 is 15 amino acids long. Losses at the gene ends were 4 bases for V and 2 bases for J; bases not matched to a gene: 6. The CDR3 is CASSPGLAFTYEQYF. The DNA for the CDR3 is TGCGCCAGCAGCCCCGGACTAGCGTTTACCTACGAGCAGTACTTC.

The gene calls are TRBV30 and TRBJ1-1; no firm D call. The CDR3 is made up of 13 amino acids. CDR1 GTSNPN and CDR2 SVGIG come from the germline V gene (reference sequence). V was clipped by 0 bases and J by 1 base, with 6 bases between them. The CDR3 nucleotides read TGTGCCTGGAGTGTAACAAGGAACACTGAAGCTTTCTTT. Translating it yields CAWSVTRNTEAFF.

CDR3 bases: TGTGCCAGCAGCTCAGGGGGCCGAACTGAAGCTTTCTTT. Translated: CASSSGGRTEAFF. The rearrangement links TRBV6-5 to TRBJ1-1; the match to TRBD1 covers 8 bases. V was pared by 6 bases and J by 5 bases, with 5 bases of the junction left unmatched. The CDR3 is 13 residues long. Germline CDR1 MNHEY, CDR2 SVGAGI.

The rearrangement uses TRBV5-1 and TRBJ2-7; 7 nucleotides agree with TRBD2. In germline, CDR1 is SGHRS, CDR2 YFSETQ. V lost 7 bases, J lost 3 bases, and 13 bases stayed unmatched. The CDR3 spans 15 residues. The CDR3 sequence is CASRAGALGYYEQYF. The CDR3 DNA sequence: TGCGCCAGCCGGGCGGGAGCTCTGGGTTACTACGAGCAGTACTTC.

V is TRBV5-1 and J is TRBJ1-4; possible D gene TRBD1, 5 bases. Germline CDR1 reads SGHRS; CDR2 reads YFSETQ. The CDR3 contains 15 residues. V gave up 4 bases and J gave up 2 bases, with 12 bases separating them. CDR3 bases: TGCGCCAGCAGCACAACAGGAACTACTAATGAAAAACTGTTTTTT. Amino acid sequence: CASSTTGTTNEKLFF.

Comments on this clone: Other DNA sequences in this specimen translate into the identical CDR3. The chain is built from TRBV5-1 and TRBJ2-7; D may be TRBD1 (5 bases). Germline V gene data show CDR1 as SGHRS and CDR2 as YFSETQ. Trimming stripped 0 bases from V and 2 bases from J, with 12 bases between. The CDR3 runs to 15 residues. The DNA of the CDR3 is TGCGCCAGCAGCTTGGCCGGCCAGGACACCTACGAGCAGTACTTC. Translated, it gives CASSLAGQDTYEQYF.

The chain links TRBV7-3 to TRBJ2-1; perhaps TRBD2 as D (6 bases). The CDR3 loop spans 16 amino acids. Trimming stripped 5 bases from V and 0 bases from J, with 14 bases between. The germline gives CDR1 SGHTA, CDR2 FQGTGA. The CDR3 DNA reads as TGTGCCAGCAGCCTCATAGCGGATAGCTCCTACAATGAGCAGTTCTTC. Encoded protein: CASSLIADSSYNEQFF.

The genes are TRBV20-1 and TRBJ2-5, with 12 bases lining up with TRBD2. CDR3 length equals 15 residues. Trimming cost V 3 bases and J 4 bases; bases outside gene matches: 6. Germline loops: CDR1 DFQATT, CDR2 SNEGSKA (reference sequence). The CDR3 protein is CSASGLAGGGETQYF. CDR3 bases: TGCAGTGCTAGTGGGCTAGCGGGAGGGGGAGAGACCCAGTACTTC.

About this clone: This sample includes further DNA sequences coding for the same CDR3. The rearrangement links TRBV28 to TRBJ2-3, with 9 bases lining up with TRBD1. CDR1 is MDHEN and CDR2 is SYDVKM in the germline V gene. The CDR3 extends over 13 amino acids. V dropped 9 bases and J dropped 4; count of bases not matched to a gene: 5. The CDR3 loop reads CASGDRASDTQYF. As DNA, the CDR3 is TGTGCCAGTGGGGACAGGGCATCAGATACGCAGTATTTT.